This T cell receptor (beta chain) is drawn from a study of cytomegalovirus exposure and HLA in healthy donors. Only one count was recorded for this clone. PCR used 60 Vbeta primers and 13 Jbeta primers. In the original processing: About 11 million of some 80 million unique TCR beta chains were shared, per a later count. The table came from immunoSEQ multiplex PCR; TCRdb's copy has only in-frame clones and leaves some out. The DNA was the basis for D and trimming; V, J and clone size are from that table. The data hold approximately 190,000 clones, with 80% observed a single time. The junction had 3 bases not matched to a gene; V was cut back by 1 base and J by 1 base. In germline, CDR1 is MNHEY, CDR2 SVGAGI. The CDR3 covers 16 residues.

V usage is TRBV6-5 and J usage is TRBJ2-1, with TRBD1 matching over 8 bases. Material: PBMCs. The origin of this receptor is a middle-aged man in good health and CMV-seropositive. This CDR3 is CASSYFGQGSYNEQFF. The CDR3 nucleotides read TGTGCCAGCAGTTACTTTGGACAGGGTTCCTACAATGAGCAGTTCTTC.